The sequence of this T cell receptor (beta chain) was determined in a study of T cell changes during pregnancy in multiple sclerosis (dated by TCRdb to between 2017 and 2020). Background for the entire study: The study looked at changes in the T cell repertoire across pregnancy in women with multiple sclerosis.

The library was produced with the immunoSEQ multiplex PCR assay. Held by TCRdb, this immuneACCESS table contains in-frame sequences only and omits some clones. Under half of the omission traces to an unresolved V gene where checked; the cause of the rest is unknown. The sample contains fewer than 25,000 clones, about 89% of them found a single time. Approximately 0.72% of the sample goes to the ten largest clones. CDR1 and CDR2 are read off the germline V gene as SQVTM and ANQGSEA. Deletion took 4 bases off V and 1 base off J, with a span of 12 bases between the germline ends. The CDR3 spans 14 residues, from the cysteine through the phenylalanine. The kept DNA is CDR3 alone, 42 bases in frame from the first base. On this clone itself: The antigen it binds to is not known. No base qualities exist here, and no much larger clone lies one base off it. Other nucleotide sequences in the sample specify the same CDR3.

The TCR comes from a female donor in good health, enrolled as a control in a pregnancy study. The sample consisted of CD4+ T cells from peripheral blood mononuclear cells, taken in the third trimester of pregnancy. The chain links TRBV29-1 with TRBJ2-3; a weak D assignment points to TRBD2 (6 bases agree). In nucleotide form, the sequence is TGCAGCGTTGCGAATAGCGGCCGCACAGATACGCAGTATTTT. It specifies CSVANSGRTDTQYF.